Following are 14 T cell receptor beta chains from one sample sequenced in a study of MAIT cells during Salmonella Paratyphi A infection. The time point here: before S. Paratyphi A challenge (baseline). Flow cytometry identified and sorted MAIT cells as Valpha7.2+ CD161+ T cells. Study-wide results and limits: MAIT TRBV usage was oligoclonal, favouring TRBV20 and TRBV6.

These receptors have no identified antigens. In TCRdb, the 5' RACE reads were re-called with MiXCR into one record per CDR3 protein. The sample has about 1,100 distinct CDR3 sequences; roughly a quarter are singletons. Sequencing used MAIT cells from blood, obtained at the first sampling point of the challenge study. The receptors come from a person aged 18 to 75 who was deliberately infected with Salmonella Paratyphi A in a paratyphoid fever challenge study.

This clonotype was detected many times. The genes are TRBV20-1 and TRBJ2-7; D is possibly TRBD2 (6 bases). CDR1 is DFQATT, CDR2 SNEGSKA, per germline (reference sequence). The ends were cut back, 5 bases at V and 2 bases at J, with 16 bases in the middle. This CDR3 spans 14 amino acids. The CDR3: CSAHTGTEPYEQYF. CDR3 bases: TGCAGTGCTCATACCGGGACTGAGCCCTACGAGCAGTACTTC.

This clonotype was recorded a few times. This sequence joins TRBV6-4 and TRBJ2-3; no clear D. Trimming removed 4 bases at V and 1 base at J, with 6 bases between. This CDR3 spans 13 amino acids. Germline-derived CDR1 and CDR2 are MRHNA and SNTAGT. The CDR3 loop reads CASSVTGTDTQYF. CDR3 coding DNA: TGTGCCAGCAGTGTCACAGGCACAGATACGCAGTATTTT.

In this sample, this clonotype turned up many times. The rearrangement links TRBV29-1 to TRBJ2-2; 9 bases line up with TRBD2. This CDR3 is built from 17 residues. Unmatched junction bases numbered 9, after V lost 0 bases and J lost 4 bases. Germline CDR1 reads SQVTM; CDR2 reads ANQGSEA. The CDR3 region is CSVEEGKREVGTGELFF. CDR3 nucleotide sequence: TGCAGCGTTGAAGAAGGGAAGCGGGAGGTCGGCACCGGGGAGCTGTTTTTT.

This clonotype was observed many times. The rearrangement links TRBV4-2 to TRBJ2-3, with TRBD1 matching 10 bases. This CDR3 is 16 amino acids long. V trimming: 0 bases; J trimming: 4 bases; junction bases outside the gene matches: 4. CDR1 is LGHNA, CDR2 YNFKEQ, per germline. The CDR3 coding sequence is TGTGCCAGCAGCCAAGAGGCGACAGGGGGCCCAGATACGCAGTATTTT. Its protein product is CASSQEATGGPDTQYF.

The gene calls are TRBV7-9 and TRBJ2-7; D is perhaps TRBD2 (5 bases). Germline loops: CDR1 SEHNR, CDR2 FQNEAQ (reference sequence). This CDR3 spans 12 amino acids. Trimming removed 5 bases from V and 4 bases from J, with 9 bases in between. Here the CDR3 reads CASSPGSYEQYF. The CDR3 bases are TGTGCCAGCAGCCCGGGGAGTTACGAGCAGTACTTC.

This chain uses TRBV4-3 with TRBJ2-6; 11 bases agree with TRBD2. Germline lookup yields CDR1 LGHNA and CDR2 YSLEER. The CDR3 covers 18 residues. Trimming removed 0 bases from V and 4 bases from J; junction bases left unmatched: 5. The CDR3 nucleotides read TGCGCCAGCAGCCAAGAACTAGCGGGGGCGGAAGGGGCCAACGTCCTGACTTTC. This translates into CASSQELAGAEGANVLTF.

Sample share makes this clonotype medium-sized (0.01 to 0.1%). The chain employs TRBV20-1 and TRBJ2-2; no clear D gene. CDR1 is DFQATT and CDR2 is SNEGSKA in the germline V gene (reference sequence). The CDR3 spans 14 residues. V lost 0 bases to trimming and J lost 5 bases, with 10 bases between them. CDR3 nucleotides: TGCAGTGCTAGAGACTTCCAGATAACCGGGGAGCTGTTTTTT. It yields the protein CSARDFQITGELFF.

Only a few counts were recorded for this clonotype. V gene TRBV12-3 or TRBV12-4 combines with J gene TRBJ2-7, with 8 bases aligning to TRBD2. Trimming at V came to 7 bases and at J to 0 bases, leaving 5 bases not matched to a gene. CDR3 length: 14 amino acids. In DNA form, the CDR3 reads TGTGCCAGCAAGGAGCGGGAGAGCTCCTACGAGCAGTACTTC. This gives the protein CASKERESSYEQYF.

This clonotype has a handful of counts. The chain carries TRBV6-4 and TRBJ2-1, with 14 positions matching TRBD2. CDR3 length equals 15 residues. Germline lookup yields CDR1 MRHNA and CDR2 SNTAGT. V shed 3 bases and J 6 bases; nucleotides not matched to a gene: 1. The CDR3 spells CASSEGTSGGNEQFF. The CDR3, as DNA: TGTGCCAGCAGTGAAGGGACTAGCGGGGGCAATGAGCAGTTCTTC.

This clonotype was observed a handful of times. The chain links TRBV3-1 to TRBJ2-3; 10 bases agree with TRBD2. Unmatched junction bases numbered 6, after V lost 9 bases and J lost 0 bases. CDR1 and CDR2 (germline): LGHDT, YNNKEL (reference sequence). The CDR3 has 15 residues. The CDR3 coding sequence is TGTGCCAGTCGGCCACTAGCGGGAAGCACAGATACGCAGTATTTT. As protein: CASRPLAGSTDTQYF.

The chain combines TRBV20-1 with TRBJ2-3, with 11 bases aligning to TRBD2. The CDR3 loop spans 16 amino acids. From germline, CDR1 is DFQATT and CDR2 SNEGSKA (reference sequence). V lost 1 base and J lost 2; bases outside the gene matches: 5. CDR3 in amino acids: CSARAELAGDTDTQYF. The CDR3 nucleotides read TGCAGTGCTAGAGCAGAACTAGCGGGGGACACAGATACGCAGTATTTT.

The gene calls are TRBV28 and TRBJ2-3; TRBD1 matches 10 bases. CDR1 is MDHEN, CDR2 SYDVKM, per germline. The trim removed 3 bases at V and 6 bases at J, leaving 12 bases unmatched. There are 17 residues in the CDR3. Here the CDR3 reads CASSFRSWDRGSDTQYF. The CDR3 nucleotides are TGTGCCAGCAGTTTTCGGTCCTGGGACAGGGGTAGTGATACGCAGTATTTT.

In its sample, this clonotype is medium-sized. The genes are TRBV10-3 and TRBJ2-1, with a tentative D call TRBD1 (6 bases). CDR1 and CDR2 from the germline V gene are ENHRY and SYGVKD. This CDR3 is built from 15 residues. Deletions cut 6 bases from V and 0 bases from J, with 12 bases between. CDR3 bases: TGTGCCATCAGCGAAACAGGGAGCTCCTACAATGAGCAGTTCTTC. It is translated as CAISETGSSYNEQFF.

The V and J genes are TRBV28 and TRBJ2-6; either TRBD1 or TRBD2 may fit D (5 bases each). This CDR3 has 16 residues. Germline CDR1 MDHEN, CDR2 SYDVKM. With 7 bases removed from V and 0 bases from J, the gap between germline ends came to 13 bases. The CDR3 DNA follows: TGTGCCAGCACGCCGGGACCCCGCTCTGGGGCCAACGTCCTGACTTTC. Protein product: CASTPGPRSGANVLTF.